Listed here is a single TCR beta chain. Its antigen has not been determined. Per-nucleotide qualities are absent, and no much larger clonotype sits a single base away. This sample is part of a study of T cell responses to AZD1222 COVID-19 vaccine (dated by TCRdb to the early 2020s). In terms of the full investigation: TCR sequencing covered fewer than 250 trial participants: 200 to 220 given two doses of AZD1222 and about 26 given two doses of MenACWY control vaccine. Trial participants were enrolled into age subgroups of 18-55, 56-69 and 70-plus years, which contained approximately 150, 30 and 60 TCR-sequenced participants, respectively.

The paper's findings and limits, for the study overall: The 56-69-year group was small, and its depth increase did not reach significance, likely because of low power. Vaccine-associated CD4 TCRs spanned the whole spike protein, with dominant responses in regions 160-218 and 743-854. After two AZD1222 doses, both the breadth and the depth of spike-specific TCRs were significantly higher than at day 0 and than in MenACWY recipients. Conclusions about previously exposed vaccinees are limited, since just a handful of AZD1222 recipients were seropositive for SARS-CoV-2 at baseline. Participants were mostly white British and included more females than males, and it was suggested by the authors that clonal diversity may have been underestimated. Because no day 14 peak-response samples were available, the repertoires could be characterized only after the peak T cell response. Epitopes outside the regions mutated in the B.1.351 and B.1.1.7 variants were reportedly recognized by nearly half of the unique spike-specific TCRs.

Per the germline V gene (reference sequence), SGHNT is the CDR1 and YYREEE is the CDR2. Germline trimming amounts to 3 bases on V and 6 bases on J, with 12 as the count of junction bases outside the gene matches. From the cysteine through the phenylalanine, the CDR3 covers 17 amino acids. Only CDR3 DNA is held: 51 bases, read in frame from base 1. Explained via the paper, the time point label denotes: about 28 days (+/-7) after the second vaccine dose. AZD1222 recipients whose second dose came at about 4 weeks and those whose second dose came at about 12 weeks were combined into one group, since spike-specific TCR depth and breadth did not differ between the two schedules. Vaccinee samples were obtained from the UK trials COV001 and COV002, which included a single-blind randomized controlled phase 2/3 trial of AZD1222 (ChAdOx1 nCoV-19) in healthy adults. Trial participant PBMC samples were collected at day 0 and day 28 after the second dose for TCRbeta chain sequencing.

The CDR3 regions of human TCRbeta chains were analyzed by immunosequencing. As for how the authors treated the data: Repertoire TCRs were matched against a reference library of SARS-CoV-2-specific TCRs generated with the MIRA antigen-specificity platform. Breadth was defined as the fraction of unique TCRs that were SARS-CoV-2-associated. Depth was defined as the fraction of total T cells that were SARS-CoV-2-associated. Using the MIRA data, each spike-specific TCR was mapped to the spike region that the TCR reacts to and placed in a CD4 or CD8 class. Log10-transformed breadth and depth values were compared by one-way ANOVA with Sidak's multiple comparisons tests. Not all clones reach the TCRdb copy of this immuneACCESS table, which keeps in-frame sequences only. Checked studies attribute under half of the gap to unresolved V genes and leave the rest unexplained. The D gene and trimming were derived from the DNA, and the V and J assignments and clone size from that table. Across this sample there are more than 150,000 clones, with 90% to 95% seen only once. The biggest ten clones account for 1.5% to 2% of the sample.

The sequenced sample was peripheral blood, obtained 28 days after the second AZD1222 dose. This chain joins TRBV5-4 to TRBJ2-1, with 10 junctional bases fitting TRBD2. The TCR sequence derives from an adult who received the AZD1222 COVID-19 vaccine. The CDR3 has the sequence CASSSGTSAPRRNEQFF. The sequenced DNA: TGTGCCAGCAGCTCCGGGACTAGCGCTCCGCGACGCAATGAGCAGTTCTTC.